This T cell receptor beta chain comes out of a study of cytomegalovirus exposure and HLA in healthy donors. This CDR3 has 15 residues. In germline, CDR1 is LGHNA, CDR2 YSLEER. The V gene lost 3 bases and the J gene lost 5 bases, with 14 bases spanning the gap. A multiplex PCR was run with 60 Vbeta primers and 13 Jbeta primers. This table comes from immunoSEQ multiplex PCR, and its TCRdb copy is limited to in-frame clones, with some not included. The data hold nearly 200,000 clones, with more than 75% observed a single time. This chain joins TRBV4-3 and TRBJ2-1; D might be TRBD2 (6 bases). The receptor's source is a man aged 25 to 40 in good health and CMV-seronegative. The sequenced material came from PBMCs. This chain's CDR3 is CASSQFAGGNNEQFF. CDR3 bases: TGCGCCAGCAGCCAGTTTGCCGGGGGAAACAATGAGCAGTTCTTC.